This T cell receptor (beta chain) was profiled in a study of early T cells in non-severe SARS-CoV-2 infection. Study in general: Unsorted whole blood bulk RNA was sequenced, with unpaired chains.

This clonotype was seen a few times. Its antigen is not identified. Study-wide findings and caveats: Sequences matched to VDJdb favored anti-spike CD8 responses, while private and CD4 specificities were missed.

Researchers attached unique molecular identifiers to individual cDNA molecules. One entry per CDR3 protein results from TCRdb running MiXCR on the 5' RACE reads. The sample carries about 31,000 distinct CDR3 sequences, 5% to 6.5% recorded once. The TCR comes from an adult who was a healthcare worker with PCR-confirmed SARS-CoV-2 infection or an uninfected control (not recorded which). Material for sequencing was whole blood.

CDR3 amino acids: CASKEWTANTDTQYF. DNA of the CDR3: TGTGCCAGCAAAGAGTGGACAGCAAACACAGATACGCAGTATTTT. The rearrangement uses TRBV6-5 and TRBJ2-3; maybe TRBD1 (6 bases). Deletions cut 7 bases from V and 2 bases from J, with 16 bases between. CDR1 is MNHEY, CDR2 SVGAGI, per germline. The CDR3 has 15 residues.